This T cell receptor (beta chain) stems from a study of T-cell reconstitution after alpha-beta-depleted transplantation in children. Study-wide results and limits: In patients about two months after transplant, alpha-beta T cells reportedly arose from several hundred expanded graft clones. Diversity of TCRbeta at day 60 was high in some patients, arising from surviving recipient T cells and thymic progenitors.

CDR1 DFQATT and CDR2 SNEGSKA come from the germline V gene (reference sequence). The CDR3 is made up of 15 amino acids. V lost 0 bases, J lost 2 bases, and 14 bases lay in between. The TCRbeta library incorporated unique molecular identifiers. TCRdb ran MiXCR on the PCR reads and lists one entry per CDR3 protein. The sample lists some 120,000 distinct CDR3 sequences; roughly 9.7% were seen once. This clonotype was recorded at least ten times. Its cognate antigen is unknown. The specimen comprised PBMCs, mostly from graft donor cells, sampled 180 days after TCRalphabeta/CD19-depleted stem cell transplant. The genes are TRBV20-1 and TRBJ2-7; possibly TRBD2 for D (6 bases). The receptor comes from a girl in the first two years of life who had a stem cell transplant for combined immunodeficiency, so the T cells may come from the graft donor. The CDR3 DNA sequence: TGCAGTGCTAGAGATAGCAGCGGGTCTACCTACGAGCAGTACTTC. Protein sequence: CSARDSSGSTYEQYF.